Detailed here is one TCR beta chain. Its antigen specificity is not known. Base qualities were left out, and no much larger clone turns up one base away. This sample stems from a study of T cells in Graves' hyperthyroidism and ophthalmopathy (dated by TCRdb to 2018 to 2020). The study in broad terms: Peripheral blood was sampled at the time of initial diagnosis, prior to any treatment. To identify TCR V-J signatures that set the groups apart, the researchers used a discovery cohort of about a hundred patients, made up of 40 to 45 with Graves' ophthalmopathy and 57 with stable Graves' hyperthyroidism. Prospective prediction of ophthalmopathy was tested in an independent validation cohort consisting of 18 hyperthyroidism patients and over 15 patients who later progressed to ophthalmopathy. The 90 to 100 discovery patients were randomly split 7:3 into training and test sets. In six Graves' hyperthyroidism patients, the study also compared T-cell repertoires from thyroid tissue with T-cell repertoires from blood. Once sampling was done, hyperthyroidism patients were given methimazole at a starting dose of 30 mg daily, whereas ophthalmopathy patients were given high-dose intravenous methylprednisolone. The paper reports TCR Vbeta CDR3 sequencing of 135 peripheral blood samples: around 45 ophthalmopathy, fewer than 80 hyperthyroidism and around 17 progressor patients. The paper's findings and limits, for the study overall: No statistical method was used to set the sample size in advance, and investigators knew the group allocation. In validation, progression to ophthalmopathy was predicted by the model with almost 71% sensitivity and 72% to 80% specificity, a median of around 6.5 months before onset. Most expanded thyroid clonotypes (frequency above 0.001) were also found in blood, which suggests that blood repertoires may mirror thyroid immune responses. A model built on a 13 V-J signature distinguished ophthalmopathy from stable hyperthyroidism, reaching 87.88% sensitivity and around 81% specificity in cross-validation and 80%/75% in testing.

Graves' hyperthyroidism was defined as stable when no progression to ophthalmopathy occurred over 18 months of follow-up. The hyperthyroidism patients were between 18 and 65 years old and newly diagnosed, with a disease duration of less than 2 months. Patients with uncontrolled infections, other autoimmune diseases, pregnancy or lactation were excluded. Clinical symptoms, serum thyroxine and TRAb, thyroid ultrasound, and orbital computed tomography formed the basis for the diagnoses. Ficoll-Paque density gradient centrifugation was used to isolate PBMCs from around 10 ml of fresh peripheral blood. Total RNA was extracted using Trizol reagent, and RNA quality was assessed on an Agilent 2100 Bioanalyzer. V sheds 1 base and J sheds 5 bases, leaving 14 bases between their ends. Spanning cysteine to phenylalanine, the CDR3 consists of 15 amino acids. Only the CDR3 DNA is retained, 45 bases long and in frame from the first base. The germline V gene supplies CDR1 SGHNT and CDR2 YENEEA.

Amplification of TCR beta CDR3 regions was carried out from RNA transcripts. The first round of RT-PCR for the TCR CDR3 was performed with the HTBI primer set and the Qiagen OneStep RT-PCR kit. Libraries were constructed in a second round of multiplex PCR, after which size selection and purification were performed. The libraries were sequenced on an Illumina HiSeq2000 using paired-end 100 bp reads. On the authors' methods: SOAPnuke was used to process the raw data, with reads discarded if the reads contained adapters or uncalled bases, had a mean Phred below 15, or lacked an exact constant-primer or identifier match. COPE v1.2.5 was used to merge high-quality paired reads, and clonotypes were defined as unique nucleotide sequences. Clonotypes were aligned to IMGT TRBV, TRBD and TRBJ reference segments using MiTCR v1.1. The analysis was restricted to V-J combinations with a frequency above 0.0001, which together covered just over 99% of the repertoires. The TCS score was defined as F50 (clonal expansion) divided by E x V (chaos), with BLOSUM62-based TCRdist calculated between CDR3 peptides within each V-J. Welch's t-statistics and random forest reduced roughly 540 V-J features to 10 to 15, which were used in a naive Bayes classifier (R e1071). TCRdb cleaned the public reads at Q25 with fastp, built clones with MiXCR and kept in-frame beta chains. Every CDR3 protein is listed once, alongside the most common genes and DNA of its rows. TCRdb, rather than the study authors, made the V and J calls. Counted in this sample were fewer than 400,000 distinct CDR3 sequences; 16% of them appeared once. Clones ranked in the top ten supply roughly a third of the sample.

This receptor chain uses TRBV11-3 and TRBJ2-5; the D gene is perhaps TRBD1 or TRBD2, each of them matching over 6 bases. Sequencing was performed on blood. The clonotype comes from a man aged 25-45 years with Graves' hyperthyroidism. The nucleotides read TGTGCCAGCAGCTTAGCGGCCGGGGGCCTCGAGACCCAGTACTTC. It translates to CASSLAAGGLETQYF.